The 23 T cell receptor beta chains listed next were all sequenced from one sample in a study of shared clonotypes between healthy human individuals. Using immunoSEQ multiplex PCR, the repertoire was profiled, and TCRdb retains in-frame clones only, with some absent. The data show around 510,000 clones, with roughly 72% seen just once and approximately 12% held by the top ten. The material sequenced was PBMCs. Receptors were obtained from a middle-aged woman in good health. Some clones in this sample may be carry-over from other donors' samples.

This clone appeared a single time. This chain joins TRBV10-3 and TRBJ1-5; D is uncertain. V lost 10 bases to trimming and J lost 9 bases, with 19 bases between them. CDR3 size: 13 residues. Germline CDR1 reads ENHRY; CDR2 reads SYGVKD. CDR3 residues: CATKPHFEGPQHF. Written as DNA, the CDR3 is TGTGCCACCAAGCCGCACTTTGAGGGGCCCCAGCATTTT.

With respect to this clone: The junction departs from the called germline gene at one end, perhaps through a read error. The chain couples TRBV11-2 to TRBJ2-5, with D possibly matching TRBD2 (5 bases). The CDR3 totals 13 residues. The germline V gene encodes CDR1 SGHAT and CDR2 FQNNGV. The CDR3 here is CASSLDSQGTQYF. The CDR3 nucleotides are TGTGCCAGCAGCTTGGACTCCCAAGGGACCCAGTACTTC.

This clone was seen at least ten times. The rearrangement links TRBV23-1 to TRBJ2-2; 8 positions agree with TRBD2. TRBV23-1 qualifies as an ORF whose function is uncertain. Germline trimming cut 7 bases from V and 3 bases from J; bases unmatched to any gene: 13. The CDR3 length is 17 residues. The CDR3 DNA sequence: TGCGCCAGCACCCTACCGGGGGGGGCGGATCACACCGGGGAGCTGTTTTTT. It encodes CASTLPGGADHTGELFF.

This clone was observed at least ten times. The V call is TRBV7-9, the J call TRBJ2-7, with 9 bases identical to TRBD2. Trimming at V came to 5 bases and at J to 4 bases, leaving 21 bases not matched to a gene. This CDR3 region has 19 residues. The germline V gene encodes CDR1 SEHNR and CDR2 FQNEAQ (reference sequence). The CDR3 protein is CASSNLRRGRALGQYEQYF. CDR3 coding DNA: TGTGCCAGCAGCAATCTCAGGCGCGGGAGGGCCCTTGGGCAATACGAGCAGTACTTC.

The chain combines TRBV2 with TRBJ1-1; unclear D gene. Germline V gene data show CDR1 as SNHLY and CDR2 as FYNNEI. Trimming pared 4 bases from V and 3 bases from J, leaving 9 bases between. This CDR3 has 13 amino acids. The CDR3 DNA reads TGTGCCAGCAGTGTCAGGAGGGACACTGAAGCTTTCTTT. It translates to CASSVRRDTEAFF. Combining the CDR3 with reference TRBV2 and TRBJ1-1 gives the whole variable domain EPEVTQTPSHQVTQMGQEVILRCVPISNHLYFYWYRQILGQKVEFLVSFYNNEISEKSEIFDDQFSVERPDGSNFTLKIRSTKLEDSAMYFCASSVRRDTEAFFGQGTRLTVV.

This clone was seen more than once but under ten times. The V and J genes are TRBV29-1 and TRBJ1-1; D is possibly TRBD1 (6 bases). The CDR3 extends over 13 amino acids. The V end lost 6 bases, the J end lost 4 bases, and 15 bases lay between the germline ends. The germline V gene encodes CDR1 SQVTM and CDR2 ANQGSEA. CDR3 sequence: CSVGTTKGTEAFF. In DNA form, the CDR3 reads TGCAGCGTGGGGACAACTAAGGGCACTGAAGCTTTCTTT. Together with reference TRBV29-1 and TRBJ1-1, the CDR3 gives the full variable domain: SAVISQKPSRDICQRGTSLTIQCQVDSQVTMMFWYRQQPGQSLTLIATANQGSEATYESGFVIDKFPISRPNLTFSTLTVSNMSPEDSSIYLCSVGTTKGTEAFFGQGTRLTVV.

The chain uses TRBV2 and TRBJ2-4; 10 bases agree with TRBD2. Trimming took 1 base from V and 2 from J; bases not matched to a gene: 5. The V gene's germline CDR1 is SNHLY and CDR2 FYNNEI. This CDR3 comprises 17 residues. CDR3 sequence reads: CASSEGSGRATKNIQYF. DNA of the CDR3: TGTGCCAGCAGTGAAGGGAGCGGGAGGGCCACCAAAAACATTCAGTACTTC.

The genes are TRBV6-6 and TRBJ2-7; maybe TRBD2 (5 bases). The CDR3 loop spans 13 amino acids. The germline V gene has CDR1 MNHNY and CDR2 SVGAGI (reference sequence). Trimming removed 6 bases from V and 6 bases from J, with 15 bases in between. CDR3 loop: CASRPWGAAEQYF. CDR3 nucleotide sequence: TGTGCCAGCAGGCCTTGGGGAGCGGCCGAGCAGTACTTC.

The V call is TRBV2, the J call TRBJ2-3, with D tentatively TRBD2 (5 bases). V shed 4 bases and J shed 3 bases, with 14 bases lying between them. This CDR3 region has 15 residues. Germline V CDR1 and CDR2: SNHLY, FYNNEI. The chain's CDR3 is CASSGGSPGTDTQYF. The CDR3 DNA reads as TGTGCCAGCAGTGGTGGGAGTCCGGGAACAGATACGCAGTATTTT.

CDR3 in amino acids: CASSPKVADTQYF. The CDR3, as DNA: TGTGCCAGCAGCCCGAAAGTTGCAGATACGCAGTATTTT. The chain recombines TRBV4-2 with TRBJ2-3; D uncertain. With 4 bases removed from V and 4 bases from J, the gap between germline ends came to 9 bases. CDR3 length: 13 residues. Germline V lookup: CDR1 LGHNA, CDR2 YNFKEQ.

The rearrangement joins TRBV7-9 to TRBJ1-3; D might be TRBD1 (6 bases). Between the trimmed V and J ends, which lost 1 base and 2 bases, there was a span of 12 bases. From germline, CDR1 is SEHNR and CDR2 FQNEAQ (reference sequence). This CDR3 has 16 amino acids. CDR3 residues: CASSLVGGLPGNTIYF. CDR3 bases: TGTGCCAGCAGCTTAGTTGGGGGCCTACCTGGAAACACCATATATTTT. Looking up the rest from reference TRBV7-9 and TRBJ1-3 gives the full variable domain: DTGVSQNPRHKITKRGQNVTFRCDPISEHNRLYWYRQTLGQGPEFLTYFQNEAQLEKSRLLSDRFSAERPKGSFSTLEIQRTEQGDSAMYLCASSLVGGLPGNTIYFGEGSWLTVV.

V and J are TRBV7-6 and TRBJ2-2; weak D call: TRBD2 (5 bases). The germline V and J ends were trimmed by 1 base and 2 bases, with 11 bases remaining between them. The CDR3 length is 16 residues. CDR1 is SGHVS, CDR2 FNYEAQ, per germline. The CDR3 spells CASSLGSRLNTGELFF. The CDR3 DNA follows: TGTGCCAGCAGCTTAGGTTCTAGACTAAACACCGGGGAGCTGTTTTTT. The full variable domain, in which reference TRBV7-6 and TRBJ2-2 provide the parts outside the CDR3, is GAGVSQSPRYKVTKRGQDVALRCDPISGHVSLYWYRQALGQGPEFLTYFNYEAQQDKSGLPNDRFSAERPEGSISTLTIQRTEQRDSAMYRCASSLGSRLNTGELFFGEGSRLTVL.

This clone showed up just once. The same CDR3 also results from other DNA sequences found in this sample. The chain couples TRBV19 to TRBJ2-2; 8 bases align to TRBD1. Unmatched junction bases numbered 1, after V lost 6 bases and J lost 1 base. Germline loops: CDR1 LNHDA, CDR2 SQIVND (reference sequence). The CDR3 length is 14 residues. In nucleotides, the CDR3 is TGTGCCAGTAGAGGGACAGGGAACACCGGGGAGCTGTTTTTT. Translation: CASRGTGNTGELFF.

J is TRBJ2-2 and V is TRBV7-6; 12 bases map to TRBD2. With V trimmed by 5 bases and J by 1 base, 2 bases remained unmatched. Germline CDR1 and CDR2: SGHVS and FNYEAQ. The CDR3 contains 16 residues. Here the CDR3 reads CASSRTSGKNTGELFF. Written as DNA, the CDR3 is TGTGCCAGCAGCAGGACTAGCGGGAAGAACACCGGGGAGCTGTTTTTT.

The rearrangement uses TRBV2 and TRBJ2-7; 7 nucleotides match TRBD1. The CDR3 has 14 amino acids. V was pared by 4 bases and J by 3 bases, with 6 bases of the junction left unmatched. Germline CDR1 and CDR2: SNHLY and FYNNEI. CDR3 DNA sequence: TGTGCCAGCAGTGGGGGCAGGGGGAACTACGAGCAGTACTTC. Protein product: CASSGGRGNYEQYF. The variable domain in full, completed from reference TRBV2 and TRBJ2-7, reads EPEVTQTPSHQVTQMGQEVILRCVPISNHLYFYWYRQILGQKVEFLVSFYNNEISEKSEIFDDQFSVERPDGSNFTLKIRSTKLEDSAMYFCASSGGRGNYEQYFGPGTRLTVT.

This chain links TRBV7-3 with TRBJ2-1; 7 positions agree with TRBD1. The CDR3 is made up of 14 amino acids. CDR1 and CDR2 (germline): SGHTA, FQGTGA. The V gene end was trimmed by 5 bases and the J gene end by 6 bases; junction bases not matched to a gene: 7. The CDR3 DNA reads TGTGCCAGCAGCGCCCCGGGACAGAGCAATGAGCAGTTCTTC. This codes for CASSAPGQSNEQFF. The full variable domain, rest sourced from reference TRBV7-3 and TRBJ2-1, is GAGVSQTPSNKVTEKGKYVELRCDPISGHTALYWYRQSLGQGPEFLIYFQGTGAADDSGLPNDRFFAVRPEGSVSTLKIQRTERGDSAVYLCASSAPGQSNEQFFGPGTRLTVL.

The J gene is TRBJ1-5, the V gene TRBV6-5, with D maybe TRBD1 (5 bases). V lost 6 bases and J lost 0, with 9 bases in between. CDR3 size: 14 residues. Germline values: CDR1 MNHEY, CDR2 SVGAGI. In DNA form, the CDR3 reads TGTGCCAGCAGCAAGGGGCTTAGCAATCAGCCCCAGCATTTT. It specifies CASSKGLSNQPQHF.

This clone was observed a handful of times. The chain joins TRBV28 to TRBJ2-3; 8 nucleotides match TRBD1. This CDR3 region has 14 residues. V lost 3 bases and J lost 1; bases outside the gene matches: 0. The germline V gene encodes CDR1 MDHEN and CDR2 SYDVKM. For the CDR3, the DNA is TGTGCCAGCAGTTTGGGACAGGGCACAGATACGCAGTATTTT. Its protein product is CASSLGQGTDTQYF.

J is TRBJ1-1 and V is TRBV30; D is undetermined. V was shortened by 2 bases and J by 4 bases, with 20 bases between the two germline ends. Per the germline V gene, CDR1 is GTSNPN and CDR2 is SVGIG (reference sequence). This CDR3 has 16 residues. CDR3 bases: TGTGCCTGGAGTCTTTCTGCTTCAACTTATGCCACTGAAGCTTTCTTT. Protein: CAWSLSASTYATEAFF. The variable domain in full, completed from reference TRBV30 and TRBJ1-1, reads SQTIHQWPATLVQPVGSPLSLECTVEGTSNPNLYWYRQAAGRGLQLLFYSVGIGQISSEVPQNLSASRPQDRQFILSSKKLLLSDSGFYLCAWSLSASTYATEAFFGQGTRLTVV.

This clone has just a few counts. CDR3 amino acids: CASSQPDRNQETQYF. The CDR3 nucleotides are TGCGCCAGCAGCCAACCTGACAGGAACCAAGAGACCCAGTACTTC. The V and J genes are TRBV4-1 and TRBJ2-5; a possible D gene is TRBD1 (6 bases). Germline V lookup: CDR1 MGHRA, CDR2 YSYEKL. V dropped 2 bases and J dropped 0 bases, with 10 bases sitting between them. The CDR3 has 15 amino acids.

Only a few counts were recorded for this clone. V is TRBV19 and J is TRBJ1-5; D gene unclear. Trimming left V 4 bases short and J 6 bases short, with 7 bases between. CDR1 LNHDA and CDR2 SQIVND come from the germline V gene (reference sequence). This CDR3 has 12 amino acids. This CDR3 is CASSTYRQPQHF. The CDR3, as DNA: TGTGCCAGTAGTACTTACCGTCAGCCCCAGCATTTT.

The rearrangement links TRBV25-1 to TRBJ2-5; perhaps TRBD1 as D (6 bases). Germline V gene data show CDR1 as MGHDK and CDR2 as SYGVNS. V was trimmed by 1 base and J by 0 bases, leaving 12 bases between them. The CDR3 totals 16 residues. In DNA form, the CDR3 reads TGTGCCAGCAGTGAATTACAGGGATGGTACCAAGAGACCCAGTACTTC. As protein: CASSELQGWYQETQYF.

V gene TRBV7-9 combines with J gene TRBJ2-1; D call uncertain. Trimming took off 3 bases at V and 2 bases at J, with 11 bases between the two ends. The CDR3 totals 15 residues. Germline-derived CDR1 and CDR2 are SEHNR and FQNEAQ (reference sequence). DNA for the CDR3: TGTGCCAGCAGCTTCACGGCAGGCGCCTACAATGAGCAGTTCTTC. It codes for CASSFTAGAYNEQFF.